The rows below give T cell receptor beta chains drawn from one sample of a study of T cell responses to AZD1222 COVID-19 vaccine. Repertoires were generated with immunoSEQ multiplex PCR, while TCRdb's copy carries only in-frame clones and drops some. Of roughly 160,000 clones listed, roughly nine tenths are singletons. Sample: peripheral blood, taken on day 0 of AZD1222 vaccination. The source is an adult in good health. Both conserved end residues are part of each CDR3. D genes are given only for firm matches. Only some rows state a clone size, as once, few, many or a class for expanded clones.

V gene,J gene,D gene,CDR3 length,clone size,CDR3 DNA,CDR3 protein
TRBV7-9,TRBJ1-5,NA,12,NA,TGTGCCAGCAGCTCAGCCCATCAGCCCCAGCATTTT,CASSSAHQPQHF
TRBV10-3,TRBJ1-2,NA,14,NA,TGTGCCATCAGTGAAAGTCAGGGGCTCTATGGCTACACCTTC,CAISESQGLYGYTF
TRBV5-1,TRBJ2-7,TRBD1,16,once,TGCGCCAGCAGCTTGGGGTTCGGACAGGGGGCTTACGAGCAGTACTTC,CASSLGFGQGAYEQYF
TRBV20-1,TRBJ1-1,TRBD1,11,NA,TGCAGTGGGGACAGGGGCACTGAAGCTTTCTTT,CSGDRGTEAFF
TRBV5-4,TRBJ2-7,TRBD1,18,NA,TGTGCCAGCAGCTTGCCAGTGGGGGGACAGGGAATCGCCTACGAGCAGTACTTC,CASSLPVGGQGIAYEQYF
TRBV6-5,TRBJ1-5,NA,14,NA,TGTGCCAGCAGATTGAGGGGTAGCAATCAGCCCCAGCATTTT,CASRLRGSNQPQHF
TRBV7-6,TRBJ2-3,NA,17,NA,TGTGCCAGCAGCTTAGCAGGGGTTGGCGCTAGCACAGATACGCAGTATTTT,CASSLAGVGASTDTQYF
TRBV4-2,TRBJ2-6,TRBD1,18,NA,TGTGCCAGCAGCCGACACGGGACAGGGTCTTCTGGGGCCAACGTCCTGACTTTC,CASSRHGTGSSGANVLTF
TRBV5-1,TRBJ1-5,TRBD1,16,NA,TGCGCCAGCAGCTTCCGGGACAGGGAGGGCAATCAGCCCCAGCATTTT,CASSFRDREGNQPQHF
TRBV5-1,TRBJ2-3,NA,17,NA,TGCGCCAGCTCCGCACTTCCCGGGGCGGGGACCACAGATACGCAGTATTTT,CASSALPGAGTTDTQYF
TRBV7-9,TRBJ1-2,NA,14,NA,TGTGCCAGCAGCTCGGACGAATCTAACTATGGCTACACCTTC,CASSSDESNYGYTF
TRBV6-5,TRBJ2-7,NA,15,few,TGTGCCAGCAGTTACTCTTTTGAGGGGGGACACGAGCAGTACTTC,CASSYSFEGGHEQYF
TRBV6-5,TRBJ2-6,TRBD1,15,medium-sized,TGTGCCAGCTCTGGACAGGGGGCTGGGGCCAACGTCCTGACTTTC,CASSGQGAGANVLTF
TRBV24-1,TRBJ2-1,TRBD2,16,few,TGTGCCACCAGTGATTTTGGAGTAGCGGGAAAAAATGAGCAGTTCTTC,CATSDFGVAGKNEQFF
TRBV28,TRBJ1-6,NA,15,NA,TGTGCCAGCAGCTCCGGGGGGCCCAATTCCTCACCCCTCCACTTT,CASSSGGPNSSPLHF
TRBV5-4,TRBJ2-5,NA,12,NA,TGTGCCAGCAGTAGGAGTCAAGAGACCCAGTACTTC,CASSRSQETQYF
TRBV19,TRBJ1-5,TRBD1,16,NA,TGTGCCAGTAGTGCGCTTGATAGGGGGCCCAATCAGCCCCAGCATTTT,CASSALDRGPNQPQHF
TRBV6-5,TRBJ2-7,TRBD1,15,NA,TGTGCCAGCAGGTACCGGGACAGCCGAACCTACGAGCAGTACTTC,CASRYRDSRTYEQYF
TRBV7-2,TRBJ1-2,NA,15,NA,TGTGCCAGCAGCCCCAGGCGGGGGGATGGCTATGGCTACACCTTC,CASSPRRGDGYGYTF
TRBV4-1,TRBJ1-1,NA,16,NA,TGCGCCAGCAGCCAAGATACCGCGGGTGGGAACACTGAAGCTTTCTTT,CASSQDTAGGNTEAFF
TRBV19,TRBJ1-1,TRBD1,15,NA,TGTGCCAGTGGGGACAGGGCCTCCTTGGACACTGAAGCTTTCTTT,CASGDRASLDTEAFF
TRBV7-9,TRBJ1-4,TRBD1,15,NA,TGTGCCAGCAGCTTTTGGACAGGCGAGAATGAAAAACTGTTTTTT,CASSFWTGENEKLFF
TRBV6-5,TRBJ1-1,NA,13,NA,TGTGCCAGCACGCCGCAGGCGGGCACTGAAGCTTTCTTT,CASTPQAGTEAFF
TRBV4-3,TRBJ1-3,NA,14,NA,TGCGCCAGCAGCCAAGGGGTTGGTGGAAACACCATATATTTT,CASSQGVGGNTIYF
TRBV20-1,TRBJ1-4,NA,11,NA,TGCAGTCTCCGAGCTAATGAAAAACTGTTTTTT,CSLRANEKLFF
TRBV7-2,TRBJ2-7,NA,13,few,TGTGCCAGCAGCCCCGGGCCTTCCTACGAGCAGTACTTC,CASSPGPSYEQYF
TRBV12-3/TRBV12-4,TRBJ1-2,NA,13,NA,TGTGCCAGCAGCCCGACAGCTAACTATGGCTACACCTTC,CASSPTANYGYTF
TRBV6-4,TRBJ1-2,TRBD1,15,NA,TGTGCCAGCAGTTCCCAGACAGGGGGCTACTATGGCTACACCTTC,CASSSQTGGYYGYTF
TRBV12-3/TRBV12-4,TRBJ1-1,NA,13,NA,TGTGCCAGCAGTTTAGCAGGGAACACTGAAGCTTTCTTT,CASSLAGNTEAFF
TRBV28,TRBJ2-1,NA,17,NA,TGTGCCAGCTCAACTCCCCACGCAGGGGCGATTAACAATGAGCAGTTCTTC,CASSTPHAGAINNEQFF
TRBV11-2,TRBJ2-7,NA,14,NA,TGTGCCAGCAGCTGGGGGACTTCCACCTACGAGCAGTACTTC,CASSWGTSTYEQYF
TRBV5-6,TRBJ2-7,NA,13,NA,TGTGCCAGCAGGAAGGACACGAACTACGAGCAGTACTTC,CASRKDTNYEQYF
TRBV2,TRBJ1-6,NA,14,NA,TGTGCCAGCAGTGAAAGGATGGGGAGTTCACCCCTCCACTTT,CASSERMGSSPLHF
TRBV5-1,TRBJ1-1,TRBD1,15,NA,TGCGCCAGCAGCTTGGGACCCCGGGACAGCACTGAAGCTTTCTTT,CASSLGPRDSTEAFF
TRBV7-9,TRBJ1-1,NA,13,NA,TGTGCCACCACGACTGGGCAGAACACTGAAGCTTTCTTT,CATTTGQNTEAFF
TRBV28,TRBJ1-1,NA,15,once,TGTGCCAGCAGTTCCCCGACAGGTTTTTACACTGAAGCTTTCTTT,CASSSPTGFYTEAFF
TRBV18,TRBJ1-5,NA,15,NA,TGTGCCAGCTCAGTCGGGGTGGGGGGCAATCAGCCCCAGCATTTT,CASSVGVGGNQPQHF
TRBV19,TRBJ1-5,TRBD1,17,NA,TGTGCCAGTAGTATCGTCGGGGGGACAGGGAGCAATCAGCCCCAGCATTTT,CASSIVGGTGSNQPQHF
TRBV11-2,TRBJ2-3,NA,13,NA,TGTGCCAGTACCACGAGAGGCACAGATACGCAGTATTTT,CASTTRGTDTQYF
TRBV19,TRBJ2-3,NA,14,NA,TGTGCCAGTTCGGACAGCGGGTTCACAGATACGCAGTATTTT,CASSDSGFTDTQYF
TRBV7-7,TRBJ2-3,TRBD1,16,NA,TGTGCTAGCAGCTTAGGGACAGGGGTTAGCACAGATACGCAGTATTTT,CASSLGTGVSTDTQYF